The 18 T cell receptor beta chains below were found in one sample sequenced in a study of graft-versus-host responses after intestinal transplantation. Using immunoSEQ multiplex PCR, the repertoire was profiled, and TCRdb retains in-frame clones only, with some absent. Here the sample spans around 78,000 clones, around 87% being singletons. Antigens for these TCRs are unknown. The sample consisted of unstimulated CD8+ T cells sorted from spleen or lymph node cells, taken before transplant. The receptors shown here come from a human donor who was the organ donor for an intestinal transplant.

This clone occurred once. V usage is TRBV19 and J usage is TRBJ2-7, with TRBD2 matching over 7 bases. Germline trimming cut 5 bases from V and 6 bases from J; bases unmatched to any gene: 10. This CDR3 comprises 14 residues. Germline CDR1 LNHDA, CDR2 SQIVND (reference sequence). CDR3 protein: CASSLVAGPGEQYF. The CDR3 DNA sequence: TGTGCCAGTAGTCTTGTAGCGGGTCCTGGCGAGCAGTACTTC.

The sample holds a few counts of this clone. The rearrangement uses TRBV2 and TRBJ2-6; D gene unclear. The germline V and J ends were trimmed by 3 bases and 2 bases, with 11 bases remaining between them. The CDR3 is made up of 16 amino acids. CDR1 is SNHLY and CDR2 is FYNNEI in the germline V gene. The CDR3 is CASSENGVTGANVLTF. DNA for the CDR3: TGTGCCAGCAGTGAGAATGGGGTGACTGGGGCCAACGTCCTGACTTTC.

This chain links TRBV2 with TRBJ1-5, with D tentatively TRBD1 (6 bases). The CDR3 covers 15 residues. V dropped 2 bases and J dropped 5 bases, with 13 bases sitting between them. Germline V gene sequence: CDR1 SNHLY, CDR2 FYNNEI. CDR3 protein: CASSEIWQGHQPQHF. The CDR3 DNA reads TGTGCCAGCAGTGAAATTTGGCAGGGGCATCAGCCCCAGCATTTT.

This rearrangement joins TRBV7-8 to TRBJ2-3; 8 nucleotides align to TRBD1. V was clipped by 1 base and J by 6 bases; unmatched bases: 9. The CDR3 extends over 16 amino acids. Germline V gene data show CDR1 as SGHVS and CDR2 as FQNEAQ. CDR3 in amino acids: CASSLEVQGALDTQYF. The CDR3 DNA follows: TGTGCCAGCAGCTTAGAAGTCCAGGGGGCTTTGGATACGCAGTATTTT.

CDR3 sequence (DNA): TGTGCTAGTGGTCCTGGAGGAGGGCGCGATGACGAGCAGTACTTC. Translating it yields CASGPGGGRDDEQYF. The V and J genes are TRBV12-5 and TRBJ2-7; tentative D call: TRBD2 (6 bases). Between the trimmed V and J ends, which lost 5 bases and 5 bases, there was a span of 19 bases. The germline CDR1 and CDR2 sequences are LGHNT and FRNRAP. The CDR3 loop spans 15 amino acids.

The chain carries TRBV5-6 and TRBJ2-3; 9 nucleotides line up with TRBD2. The J segment lost 5 bases and the V segment lost 2 bases, leaving 9 bases of the junction unmatched. CDR3 length equals 16 residues. CDR1 SGHDT and CDR2 YYEEEE come from the germline V gene. Here the CDR3 reads CASSLLRGGLGDTQYF. The CDR3 coding sequence is TGTGCCAGCAGCTTATTGCGGGGGGGCCTAGGAGATACGCAGTATTTT.

This clone has a single count. The genes are TRBV30 and TRBJ1-2, with no clear D. This CDR3 region has 13 residues. Per the germline V gene, CDR1 is GTSNPN and CDR2 is SVGIG (reference sequence). Trimming removed 5 bases from V and 4 bases from J, with 14 bases in between. CDR3 loop: CAWGSDHRYGYTF. CDR3 nucleotide sequence: TGTGCCTGGGGGTCTGACCACCGCTATGGCTACACCTTC.

The chain carries TRBV30 and TRBJ1-2; possibly TRBD1 for D (6 bases). This CDR3 region has 11 residues. The germline V gene has CDR1 GTSNPN and CDR2 SVGIG (reference sequence). V was cut by 5 bases and J by 6 bases, with 10 bases left in between. CDR3 loop: CAWFNRDGYTF. The CDR3 bases are TGTGCCTGGTTTAACAGGGATGGCTACACCTTC.

Note on this clone: This sample includes further DNA sequences coding for the same CDR3. The chain links TRBV28 to TRBJ2-7; D is undetermined. Per germline, CDR1 MDHEN and CDR2 SYDVKM. Trimming pared 8 bases from V and 4 bases from J, leaving 3 bases between. There are 9 residues in the CDR3. The CDR3 DNA is TGTGCCAGCGGGTACGAGCAGTACTTC. This encodes CASGYEQYF.

The chain joins TRBV4-1 to TRBJ1-1; 7 bases map to TRBD1. V shed 4 bases, J shed 4 bases, and the junction held 12 bases outside the gene matches. The CDR3 loop spans 16 amino acids. Germline values: CDR1 MGHRA, CDR2 YSYEKL. DNA of the CDR3: TGCGCCAGCAGCCTTTACATCAGACAGGGTGGCACTGAAGCTTTCTTT. The encoded protein is CASSLYIRQGGTEAFF.

The chain couples TRBV5-1 to TRBJ2-3; D is undetermined. Germline V CDR1 and CDR2: SGHRS, YFSETQ. Trimming left V 0 bases short and J 3 bases short, with 14 bases between. The CDR3 consists of 16 residues. The CDR3 region has the DNA TGCGCCAGCAGCTTGGAACGGACCTTAATTACAGATACGCAGTATTTT. Amino acids: CASSLERTLITDTQYF.

CDR3 bases: TGTGCCAGCAGCCCCTATGGTGAAAAACTGTTTTTT. Translating gives CASSPYGEKLFF. The chain is built from TRBV6-1 and TRBJ1-4; D gene uncertain. The germline gives CDR1 MNHNS, CDR2 SASEGT. There are 12 residues in the CDR3. The V end was cut by 6 bases, the J end by 7 bases, with 9 bases between.

As DNA, the CDR3 is TGTGCCAGCAGCGGCACAGGGTCCGCTTATCTATACGAGCAGTACTTC. This encodes CASSGTGSAYLYEQYF. The chain is built from TRBV9 and TRBJ2-5; a weak D match, TRBD1 (6 bases). TRBJ2-7 matches the DNA end more closely, so the J call is doubtful. The CDR3 loop spans 16 amino acids. Looked up from germline, CDR1 is SGDLS and CDR2 is YYNGEE.

In its sample, this clone was seen a few times. The V call is TRBV7-3, the J call TRBJ2-2; D possibly corresponds to TRBD2 (5 bases). The CDR3 sequence is 14 residues long. Germline CDR1 SGHTA, CDR2 FQGTGA. V lost 5 bases, J lost 1 base, and 8 bases lay in between. CDR3 protein: CASSAGGNTGELFF. In DNA, the CDR3 is TGTGCCAGCAGCGCCGGAGGGAACACCGGGGAGCTGTTTTTT.

V usage is TRBV6-1 and J usage is TRBJ1-1; D ambiguous. The germline CDR1 and CDR2 sequences are MNHNS and SASEGT. V was clipped by 4 bases and J by 7 bases, with 16 bases between them. The CDR3 length is 14 residues. CDR3 amino acids: CASSALLAHFEAFF. The CDR3 DNA sequence: TGTGCCAGCAGTGCGTTATTGGCGCATTTTGAAGCTTTCTTT.

The genes are TRBV4-1 and TRBJ1-2; D gene ambiguous. Trimming took off 5 bases at V and 8 bases at J, with 21 bases between the two ends. The length of the CDR3 is 15 residues. In germline, CDR1 is MGHRA, CDR2 YSYEKL. The CDR3 here is CASSVRRPFFIGYTF. Here the CDR3 DNA reads TGCGCCAGCAGCGTCCGACGGCCTTTCTTCATAGGCTACACCTTC.

The rearrangement uses TRBV10-3 and TRBJ2-3; D uncertain. This CDR3 spans 16 amino acids. Trimming removed 3 bases at V and 0 bases at J, with 13 bases between. Germline CDR1 and CDR2: ENHRY and SYGVKD. CDR3 DNA: TGTGCCATCAGTGATTACGATCAAACAAGCACAGATACGCAGTATTTT. Translation: CAISDYDQTSTDTQYF.

The genes are TRBV28 and TRBJ2-5; D unclear. V gave up 5 bases and J gave up 3 bases, with 13 bases separating them. Germline V gives CDR1 MDHEN, CDR2 SYDVKM. CDR3 length: 14 residues. The CDR3 is CASSIQSGEETQYF. The CDR3, as DNA: TGTGCCAGCAGTATACAGTCGGGCGAAGAGACCCAGTACTTC.